Detailed here is one TCR beta chain. This specimen comes from a study of blood T cell repertoires in COVID-19. Original processing notes: Amplifying reference gene primers gave estimates of nucleated cell counts. Repertoires were generated with immunoSEQ multiplex PCR, while TCRdb's copy carries only in-frame clones and drops some. From that table come the V and J calls and clone size; the DNA was used to work out D and trimming. The sample holds about 270,000 clones, about 91% seen once. The CDR3 is 16 residues long. The germline gives CDR1 MGHDK, CDR2 SYGVNS. J gave up 5 bases and V 5 bases, and 11 bases lay outside the gene matches. Living in 24 US areas, the participants were between 18 and 89 years of age.

This receptor was identified in a middle-aged woman with acute COVID-19. V usage is TRBV25-1 and J usage is TRBJ2-5, with 10 bases lining up with TRBD2. The source material was PBMCs or T cells enriched from blood (not recorded which). In DNA form, the CDR3 reads TGTGCCAGCAGTCCCGGGCTAGCGGGAGCAGGGGAGACCCAGTACTTC. Its translation: CASSPGLAGAGETQYF.